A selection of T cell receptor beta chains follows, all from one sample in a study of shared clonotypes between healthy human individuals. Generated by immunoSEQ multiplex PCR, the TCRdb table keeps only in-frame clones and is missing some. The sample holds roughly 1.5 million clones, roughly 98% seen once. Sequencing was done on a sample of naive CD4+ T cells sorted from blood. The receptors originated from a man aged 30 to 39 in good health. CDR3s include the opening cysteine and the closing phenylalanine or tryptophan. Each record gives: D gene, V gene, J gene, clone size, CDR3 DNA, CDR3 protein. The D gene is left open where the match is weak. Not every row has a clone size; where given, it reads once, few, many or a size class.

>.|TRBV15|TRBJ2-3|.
TGTGCCACCAGCAGAGAAAACACAGATACGCAGTATTTT
CATSRENTDTQYF
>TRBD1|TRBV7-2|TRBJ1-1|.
TGTGCCAGCAGCGCAGACAGGGAAACTGAAGCTTTCTTT
CASSADRETEAFF
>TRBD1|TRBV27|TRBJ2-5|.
TGTGCCAGCGGGAAACGGACAGGGCAAGAGACCCAGTACTTC
CASGKRTGQETQYF
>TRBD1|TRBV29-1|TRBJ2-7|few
TGCAGCGTTGAAAGGGACAGGGGTGAGCAGTACTTC
CSVERDRGEQYF
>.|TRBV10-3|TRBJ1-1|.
TGTGCCATCAGTGGTCCCACTAACACTGAAGCTTTCTTT
CAISGPTNTEAFF
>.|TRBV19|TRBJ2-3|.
TGTGCCAGTAAGACGGGAAGCACAGATACGCAGTATTTT
CASKTGSTDTQYF
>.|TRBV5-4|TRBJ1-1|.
TGTGCCAGCAGGTTAGGACAGACGAACACTGAAGCTTTCTTT
CASRLGQTNTEAFF
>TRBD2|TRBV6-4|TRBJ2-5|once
TGTGCCAGCAGTGACTCGGGAGGGCCTTTAGAGACCCAGTACTTC
CASSDSGGPLETQYF
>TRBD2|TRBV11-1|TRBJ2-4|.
TGTGCCAGCAGCATCACCGGGACTAGCGGGAGTCTGGCCAAAAACATTCAGTACTTC
CASSITGTSGSLAKNIQYF
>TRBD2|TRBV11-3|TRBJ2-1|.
TGTGCCAGCAGCTTAGTGTCCGGGACTAGCGGGAGCAATGAGCAGTTCTTC
CASSLVSGTSGSNEQFF
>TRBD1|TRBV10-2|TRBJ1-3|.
TGCGCCAGCAGTGAGTCGGAACAGGGGGTCTCTGGAAACACCATATATTTT
CASSESEQGVSGNTIYF
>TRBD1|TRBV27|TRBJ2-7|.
TGTGCCAGCAGTTTAGGGACAGAGACCTACGAGCAGTACTTC
CASSLGTETYEQYF
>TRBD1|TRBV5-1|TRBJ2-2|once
TGCGCCAGCAGCTCGGGGACAGGGGGCACCGGGGAGCTGTTTTTT
CASSSGTGGTGELFF
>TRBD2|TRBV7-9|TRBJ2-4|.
TGTGCCAGCAGCGGAACGACTAGCGGGAGGTCCAGGAGGGACATTCAGTACTTC
CASSGTTSGRSRRDIQYF
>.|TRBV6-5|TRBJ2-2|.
TGTGCCAGCAGTTACTTCGGGAGCGGCACCGGGGAGCTGTTTTTT
CASSYFGSGTGELFF
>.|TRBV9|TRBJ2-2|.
TGTGCCAGCGCCAGTGGCCTGAACACCGGGGAGCTGTTTTTT
CASASGLNTGELFF
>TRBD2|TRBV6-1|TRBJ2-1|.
TGTGCCACCAGCAGTACTAGCGGGTTTGATGAGCAGTTCTTC
CATSSTSGFDEQFF
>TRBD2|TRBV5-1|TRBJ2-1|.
TGCGCCAGCAGCTTGGCCGGGACTAGAGGAACCAATGAGCAGTTCTTC
CASSLAGTRGTNEQFF
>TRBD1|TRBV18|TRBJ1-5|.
TGTGCCAGCTCACCTTTATCAGCTTATGGGACAGAAAATCAGCCCCAGCATTTT
CASSPLSAYGTENQPQHF
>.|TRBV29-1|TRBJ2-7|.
TGCAGCGTTCAAACCAAAAACGAGCAGTACTTC
CSVQTKNEQYF
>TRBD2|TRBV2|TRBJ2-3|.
TGTGCCAGCAGGAACCTGGCCTTAGCGGGAGCGCGTGTTCGGGATACGCAGTATTTT
CASRNLALAGARVRDTQYF
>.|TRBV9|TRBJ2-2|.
TGTGCCAGCAGCGTAGGATGGGACGGGACCGGGGAGCTGTTTTTT
CASSVGWDGTGELFF
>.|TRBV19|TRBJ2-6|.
TGTGCCAGTAGTACTGGCTCTGGGGCCAACGTCCTGACTTTC
CASSTGSGANVLTF
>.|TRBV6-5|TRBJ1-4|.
TGTGCCAGCAGTTACGGGGACCGGATAAATGAAAAACTGTTTTTT
CASSYGDRINEKLFF
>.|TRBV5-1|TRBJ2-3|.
TGCGCCAGCAGCTTGGAAACTAGAAAATCAGATACGCAGTATTTT
CASSLETRKSDTQYF
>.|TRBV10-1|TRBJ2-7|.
TGCGCCAGCAGTGACGGACCGGCCGGCTACGAGCAGTACTTC
CASSDGPAGYEQYF
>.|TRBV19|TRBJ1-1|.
TGTGCCACCCGTTCCCTCCGCACTGAAGCTTTCTTT
CATRSLRTEAFF
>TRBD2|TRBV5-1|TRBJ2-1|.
TGCGCCAGCAGACAAACCGGGACTAGCGGGACTTCCTACAATGAGCAGTTCTTC
CASRQTGTSGTSYNEQFF
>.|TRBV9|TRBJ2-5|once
TGTGCCAGCAGCGTCGGGACTCGCCTATTAGAGACCCAGTACTTC
CASSVGTRLLETQYF
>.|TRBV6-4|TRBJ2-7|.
TGTGCCAGCAGTGACTCGTTCCTATCTGGAAGGAAGTCCTACGAGCAGTACTTC
CASSDSFLSGRKSYEQYF
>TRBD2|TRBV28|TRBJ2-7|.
TGTGCCAGCAGAACCGGGACTACCTACGAGCAGTACTTC
CASRTGTTYEQYF
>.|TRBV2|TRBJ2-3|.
TGTGCCAGCAGTATTGGGGCAGATACGCAGTATTTT
CASSIGADTQYF
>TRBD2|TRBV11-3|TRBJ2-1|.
TGTGCCAGCAGCTTAGGCCCTCTAGCGGGAGGGCCCGATGAGCAGTTCTTC
CASSLGPLAGGPDEQFF
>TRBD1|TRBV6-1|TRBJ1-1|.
TGTGCCAGCAGTGAAGTTGGGACAGGGGCTTTCTTT
CASSEVGTGAFF
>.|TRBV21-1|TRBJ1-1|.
TGTGCCAGCAGCAAACGTACCCTGAACACTGAAGCTTTCTTT
CASSKRTLNTEAFF
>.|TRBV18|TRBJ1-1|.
TGTGCCAGCTCACCATTGGGCAGGGGAGAAGACACTGAAGCTTTCTTT
CASSPLGRGEDTEAFF
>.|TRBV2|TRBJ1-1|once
TGTGCCAGCTGCGGGACGGCCGGGGCTGAAGCTTTCTTT
CASCGTAGAEAFF
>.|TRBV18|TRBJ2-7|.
TGTGCCAGCTCACCACAGCCGCCAGGGGATAGGGGCTACGAGCAGTACTTC
CASSPQPPGDRGYEQYF
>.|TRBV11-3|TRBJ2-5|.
TGTGCCAGCAGCTTAGACCAAGAGACCCAGTACTTC
CASSLDQETQYF
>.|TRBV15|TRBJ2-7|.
TGTGCCACCAGCCGGGGGCGAACCCAGCAGTACTTC
CATSRGRTQQYF
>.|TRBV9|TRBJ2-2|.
TGTGCCAGCAGCGTAGTTTTATCCGGGGAGCTGTTTTTT
CASSVVLSGELFF
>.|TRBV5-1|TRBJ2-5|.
TGCGCCAGCAGCCCCATCGGGGGGCTCGGGGAGACCCAGTACTTC
CASSPIGGLGETQYF
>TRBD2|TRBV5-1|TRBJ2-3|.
TGCGCCAGCAGCTTCCCGCTAGCGGGAGACACAGATACGCAGTATTTT
CASSFPLAGDTDTQYF
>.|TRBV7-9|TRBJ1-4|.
TGTGCCAGCAGCTTACGCGGGGAAGGTGAAAAACTGTTTTTT
CASSLRGEGEKLFF
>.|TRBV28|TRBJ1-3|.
TGTGCCAGCACCCTATGGGGGGACGCGGGAAACACCATATATTTT
CASTLWGDAGNTIYF
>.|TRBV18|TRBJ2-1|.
TGTGCCAGCTCACCAGTAGCTTACAATGAGCAGTTCTTC
CASSPVAYNEQFF
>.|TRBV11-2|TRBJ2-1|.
TGTGCCAGCGCAACCGCCGGTGGCTCCTACAATGAGCAGTTCTTC
CASATAGGSYNEQFF
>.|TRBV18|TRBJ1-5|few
TGTGCCAGCTCACCAGGGGGCGGCAATCAGCCCCAGCATTTT
CASSPGGGNQPQHF
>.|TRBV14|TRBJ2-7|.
TGTGCCAGCAGCCACAGGACCGTCTCCTACGAGCAGTACTTC
CASSHRTVSYEQYF
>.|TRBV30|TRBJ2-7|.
TGTGCCTCCCAAGGTGAGACCTACGAGCAGTACTTC
CASQGETYEQYF
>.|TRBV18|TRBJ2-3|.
TGTGCCAGCTCACCACCCGGGGCTAGCACAGATACGCAGTATTTT
CASSPPGASTDTQYF
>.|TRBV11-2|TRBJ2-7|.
TGTGCCAGCAGTCGGAGTTACGAGCAGTACTTC
CASSRSYEQYF
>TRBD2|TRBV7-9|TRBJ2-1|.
TGTGCCAGCAGCTTATTAGCGGGAGCGGACAATGAGCAGTTCTTC
CASSLLAGADNEQFF
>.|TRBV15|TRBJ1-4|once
TGTGCCACCAGCAGAGATTCCAGGGCCCTTAATGAAAAACTGTTTTTT
CATSRDSRALNEKLFF
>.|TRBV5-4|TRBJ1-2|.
TGTGCCAGCAGCTCGAACAGGGACTATGGCTACACCTTC
CASSSNRDYGYTF
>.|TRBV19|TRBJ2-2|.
TGTGCCAGCGGGAAGGGGGGCAGCGCGAACACCGGGGAGCTGTTTTTT
CASGKGGSANTGELFF
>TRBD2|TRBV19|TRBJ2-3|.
TGTGCCAGTAGTATAGGGGGACTAGCGGGGACCTCCACAGATACGCAGTATTTT
CASSIGGLAGTSTDTQYF